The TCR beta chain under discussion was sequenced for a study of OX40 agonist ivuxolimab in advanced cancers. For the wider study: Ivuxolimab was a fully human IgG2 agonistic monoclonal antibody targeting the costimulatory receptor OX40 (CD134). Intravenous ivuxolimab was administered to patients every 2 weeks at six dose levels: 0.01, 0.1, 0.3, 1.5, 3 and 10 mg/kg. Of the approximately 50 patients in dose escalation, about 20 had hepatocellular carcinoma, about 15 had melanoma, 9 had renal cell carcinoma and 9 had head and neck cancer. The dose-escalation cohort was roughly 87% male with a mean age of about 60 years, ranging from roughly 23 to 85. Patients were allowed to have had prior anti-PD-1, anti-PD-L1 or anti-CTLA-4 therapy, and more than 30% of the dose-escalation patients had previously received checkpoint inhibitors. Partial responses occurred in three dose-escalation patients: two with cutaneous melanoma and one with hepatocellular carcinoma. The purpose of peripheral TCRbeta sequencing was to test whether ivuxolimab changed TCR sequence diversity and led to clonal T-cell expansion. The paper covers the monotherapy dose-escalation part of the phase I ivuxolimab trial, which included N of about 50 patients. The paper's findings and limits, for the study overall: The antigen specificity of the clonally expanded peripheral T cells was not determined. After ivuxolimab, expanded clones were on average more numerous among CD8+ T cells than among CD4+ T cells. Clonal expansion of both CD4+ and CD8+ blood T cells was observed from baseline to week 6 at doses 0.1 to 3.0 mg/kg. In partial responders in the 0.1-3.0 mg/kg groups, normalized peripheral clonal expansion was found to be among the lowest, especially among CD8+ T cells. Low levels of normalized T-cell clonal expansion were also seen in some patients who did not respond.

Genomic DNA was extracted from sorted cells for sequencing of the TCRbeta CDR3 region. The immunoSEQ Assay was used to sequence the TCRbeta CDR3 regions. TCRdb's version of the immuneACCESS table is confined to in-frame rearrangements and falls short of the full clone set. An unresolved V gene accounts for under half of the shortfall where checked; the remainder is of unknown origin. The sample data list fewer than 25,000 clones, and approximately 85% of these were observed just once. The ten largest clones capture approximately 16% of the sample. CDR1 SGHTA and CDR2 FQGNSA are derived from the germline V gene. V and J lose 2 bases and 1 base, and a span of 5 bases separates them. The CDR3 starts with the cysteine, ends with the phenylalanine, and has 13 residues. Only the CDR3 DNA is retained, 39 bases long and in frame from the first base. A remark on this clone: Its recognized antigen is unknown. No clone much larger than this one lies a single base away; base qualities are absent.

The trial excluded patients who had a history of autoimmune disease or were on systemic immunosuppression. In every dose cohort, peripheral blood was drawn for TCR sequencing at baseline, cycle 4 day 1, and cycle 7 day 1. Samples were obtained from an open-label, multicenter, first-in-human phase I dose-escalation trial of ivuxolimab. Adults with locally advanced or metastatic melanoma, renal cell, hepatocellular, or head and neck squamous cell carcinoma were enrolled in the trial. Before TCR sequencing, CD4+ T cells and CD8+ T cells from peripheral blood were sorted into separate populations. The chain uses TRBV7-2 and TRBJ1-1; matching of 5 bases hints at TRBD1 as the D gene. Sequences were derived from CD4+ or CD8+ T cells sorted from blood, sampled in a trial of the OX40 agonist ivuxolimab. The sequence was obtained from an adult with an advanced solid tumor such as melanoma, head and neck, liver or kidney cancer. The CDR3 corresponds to CASSLQGNTEAFF. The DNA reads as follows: TGTGCCAGCAGCTTACAGGGGAACACTGAAGCTTTCTTT. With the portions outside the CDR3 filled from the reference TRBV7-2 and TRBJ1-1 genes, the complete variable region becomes GAGVSQSPSNKVTEKGKDVELRCDPISGHTALYWYRQSLGQGLEFLIYFQGNSAPDKSGLPSDRFSAERTGGSVSTLTIQRTQQEDSAVYLCASSLQGNTEAFFGQGTRLTVV.